The 29 T cell receptor beta chains listed next were all sequenced from one sample in a study of cytomegalovirus exposure and HLA in healthy donors. The table came from immunoSEQ multiplex PCR; TCRdb's copy has only in-frame clones and leaves some out. The sample contains over 150,000 clones, approximately 86% of which appear only once. The sequencing sample was made of PBMCs. All receptors derive from a human donor in good health.

This chain links TRBV29-1 with TRBJ1-6; 7 bases match TRBD1. The CDR3 is 13 amino acids. Trimming took 8 bases from V and 7 from J; bases not matched to a gene: 8. Per germline, CDR1 SQVTM and CDR2 ANQGSEA. The CDR3 protein is CSTKTGNNSPLHF. In DNA, the CDR3 is TGCAGCACCAAGACAGGGAACAATTCACCCCTCCACTTT.

The rearrangement links TRBV7-9 to TRBJ1-2, with 8 bases aligning to TRBD1. Trimming took 5 bases from V and 3 from J; bases not matched to a gene: 8. In germline, CDR1 is SEHNR, CDR2 FQNEAQ (reference sequence). The CDR3 is 15 amino acids. CDR3 sequence reads: CASSPSRTGHYGYTF. CDR3 DNA: TGTGCCAGCAGCCCATCAAGGACAGGGCACTATGGCTACACCTTC.

The chain joins TRBV5-1 to TRBJ2-5; a possible D gene is TRBD1 (6 bases). Germline V gene data show CDR1 as SGHRS and CDR2 as YFSETQ. The ends were cut back, 4 bases at V and 2 bases at J, with 15 bases in the middle. This CDR3 comprises 15 residues. The CDR3 nucleotides are TGCGCCAGCAGCGATGGACAGCTTTTGCAAGAGACCCAGTACTTC. It encodes CASSDGQLLQETQYF.

V usage is TRBV25-1 and J usage is TRBJ1-2; the match to TRBD1 covers 9 bases. J gave up 7 bases and V 8 bases, and 17 bases lay outside the gene matches. The CDR3 loop spans 16 amino acids. Germline loops: CDR1 MGHDK, CDR2 SYGVNS. The CDR3: CASPTSFRQGVGGYTF. The CDR3, as DNA: TGTGCCAGCCCGACCTCGTTTAGACAGGGGGTAGGTGGCTACACCTTC.

The rearrangement uses TRBV4-1 and TRBJ2-7; D is perhaps TRBD1 (6 bases). This CDR3 spans 16 amino acids. The ends were cut back, 0 bases at V and 2 bases at J, with 14 bases in the middle. Germline lookup yields CDR1 MGHRA and CDR2 YSYEKL. In DNA form, the CDR3 reads TGCGCCAGCAGCCAAGATTGGGAACAGGGAGCCTACGAGCAGTACTTC. Residues: CASSQDWEQGAYEQYF.

The rearrangement uses TRBV27 and TRBJ1-4; D is perhaps TRBD1 (5 bases). V was clipped by 7 bases and J by 10 bases, with 19 bases between them. Germline assignment: CDR1 MNHEY and CDR2 SMNVEV (reference sequence). This CDR3 has 14 residues. The CDR3 DNA sequence: TGTGCCAGCACCCGAACCGGGCCCGGGGGAAAACTGTTTTTT. Translation: CASTRTGPGGKLFF.

The chain employs TRBV6-6 and TRBJ2-7, with TRBD2 matching 13 bases. The J segment lost 6 bases and the V segment lost 6 bases, leaving 8 bases of the junction unmatched. The germline V gene encodes CDR1 MNHNY and CDR2 SVGAGI (reference sequence). This CDR3 has 15 residues. The CDR3 loop is CASRPTSGGAFEQYF. The CDR3 coding sequence is TGTGCCAGCAGACCCACTAGCGGGGGGGCCTTCGAGCAGTACTTC.

The J gene is TRBJ1-1, the V gene TRBV6-1; no reliable D call. The CDR3 is 15 residues long. V lost 6 bases, J lost 4 bases, and 18 bases lay in between. Germline V gene data show CDR1 as MNHNS and CDR2 as SASEGT. The CDR3 coding sequence is TGTGCCAGCAGGGAGATAATACTCCGTAGCACTGAAGCTTTCTTT. Its protein is CASREIILRSTEAFF.

The CDR3, as DNA: TGTGCCAGCAGCTCCGGACAGGGTAGCCCCGAGCAGTACTTC. Encoded protein: CASSSGQGSPEQYF. The V call is TRBV7-3, the J call TRBJ2-7, with 8 bases lining up with TRBD1. CDR1 is SGHTA and CDR2 is FQGTGA in the germline V gene. The CDR3 consists of 14 residues. V shed 4 bases and J 6 bases; nucleotides not matched to a gene: 8. The variable domain in full, with the rest retrieved from reference TRBV7-3 and TRBJ2-7, is GAGVSQTPSNKVTEKGKYVELRCDPISGHTALYWYRQSLGQGPEFLIYFQGTGAADDSGLPNDRFFAVRPEGSVSTLKIQRTERGDSAVYLCASSSGQGSPEQYFGPGTRLTVT.

This clone has more than one count but fewer than ten. For the CDR3, the DNA is TGTGCCAGCAGCCCCGAAGAGGGGGCAGATAATTCACCCCTCCACTTT. Amino acid sequence: CASSPEEGADNSPLHF. The chain combines TRBV9 with TRBJ1-6; 7 bases match TRBD1. CDR3 length: 16 residues. The V gene's germline CDR1 is SGDLS and CDR2 YYNGEE. J gave up 5 bases and V 4 bases, and 9 bases lay outside the gene matches. The variable domain in full, completed from reference TRBV9 and TRBJ1-6, reads DSGVTQTPKHLITATGQRVTLRCSPRSGDLSVYWYQQSLDQGLQFLIQYYNGEERAKGNILERFSAQQFPDLHSELNLSSLELGDSALYFCASSPEEGADNSPLHFGNGTRLTVT.

This clone showed up just once. V is TRBV5-1 and J is TRBJ1-6; D is perhaps TRBD1 (6 bases). The V and J ends lost 0 bases and 7 bases respectively, with 14 bases between them. This CDR3 region has 16 residues. CDR1 is SGHRS, CDR2 YFSETQ, per germline. CDR3 loop: CASSLERTDTNSPLHF. CDR3 nucleotides: TGCGCCAGCAGCTTGGAAAGGACAGACACGAATTCACCCCTCCACTTT.

This sequence joins TRBV6-5 and TRBJ2-7, with 11 bases aligning to TRBD2. Germline values: CDR1 MNHEY, CDR2 SVGAGI. V was clipped by 0 bases and J by 4 bases; unmatched bases: 2. The CDR3 is 15 residues long. Here the CDR3 DNA reads TGTGCCAGCAGTTACTCTAGCGGGGGGGCTTACGAGCAGTACTTC. Translating it yields CASSYSSGGAYEQYF.

The rearrangement links TRBV30 to TRBJ1-1; D remains ambiguous. V was clipped by 1 base and J by 8 bases, with 14 bases between them. The V gene's germline CDR1 is GTSNPN and CDR2 SVGIG (reference sequence). CDR3 length equals 13 residues. CDR3 sequence reads: CAWSAGIWEEAFF. As DNA, the CDR3 is TGTGCCTGGAGTGCCGGGATTTGGGAAGAAGCTTTCTTT.

The chain carries TRBV4-3 and TRBJ1-1; the D gene is possibly TRBD1 (6 bases). CDR3 length equals 14 residues. Trimming stripped 3 bases from V and 1 base from J, with 9 bases between. Germline V gene lookup returns CDR1 LGHNA and CDR2 YSLEER. The CDR3: CASSHVQGNTEAFF. DNA for the CDR3: TGCGCCAGCAGCCATGTACAGGGGAACACTGAAGCTTTCTTT.

In this sample, this clone turned up once. J is TRBJ2-3 and V is TRBV6-6; a possible D gene is TRBD1 (6 bases). Germline V gene lookup returns CDR1 MNHNY and CDR2 SVGAGI (reference sequence). V lost 9 bases to trimming and J lost 0 bases, with 13 bases between them. The CDR3 spans 14 residues. The CDR3 coding sequence is TGTGCCAGTCGGACAGCCGGTAGCACAGATACGCAGTATTTT. It encodes CASRTAGSTDTQYF.

This chain joins TRBV7-8 and TRBJ2-1, with 10 positions matching TRBD2. Germline V gene lookup returns CDR1 SGHVS and CDR2 FQNEAQ. The length of the CDR3 is 18 residues. Trimming at V came to 2 bases and at J to 4 bases, leaving 11 bases not matched to a gene. The CDR3 sequence: CASSLIRPSGSGYNEQFF. CDR3 DNA: TGTGCCAGCAGCTTAATTCGGCCTAGCGGGAGTGGATACAATGAGCAGTTCTTC.

This sequence joins TRBV5-1 and TRBJ1-1; a weak D match, TRBD1 (5 bases). V was shortened by 7 bases and J by 5 bases, with 12 bases between the two germline ends. Germline CDR1 and CDR2: SGHRS and YFSETQ. The CDR3 spans 12 residues. CDR3 amino acids: CASGRDRTEAFF. CDR3 nucleotides: TGCGCCAGCGGAAGAGACAGAACTGAAGCTTTCTTT. The full variable domain, rest sourced from reference TRBV5-1 and TRBJ1-1, is KAGVTQTPRYLIKTRGQQVTLSCSPISGHRSVSWYQQTPGQGLQFLFEYFSETQRNKGNFPGRFSGRQFSNSRSEMNVSTLELGDSALYLCASGRDRTEAFFGQGTRLTVV.

The rearrangement uses TRBV29-1 and TRBJ2-7, with 9 positions matching TRBD1. V dropped 6 bases and J dropped 1; count of bases not matched to a gene: 1. The CDR3 consists of 12 residues. Per the germline V gene, CDR1 is SQVTM and CDR2 is ANQGSEA. The CDR3 is CSVGTGSYEQYF. For the CDR3, the DNA is TGCAGCGTAGGGACAGGGTCCTACGAGCAGTACTTC.

This chain connects TRBV5-4 to TRBJ2-5; D ambiguous. The CDR3 length is 11 residues. Germline CDR1 is SGHNT and CDR2 is YYREEE (reference sequence). The V end lost 10 bases, the J end lost 3 bases, and 10 bases lay between the germline ends. DNA of the CDR3: TGTGCCGCTGGCCCAAAAGAGACCCAGTACTTC. Its translation: CAAGPKETQYF.

This chain links TRBV5-4 with TRBJ1-2, with D possibly matching TRBD1 (6 bases). This CDR3 contains 14 residues. V lost 0 bases and J lost 7, with 13 bases in between. Germline CDR1 reads SGHNT; CDR2 reads YYREEE (reference sequence). The CDR3 region is CASSLAGGAIGYTF. The CDR3 DNA is TGTGCCAGCAGCTTGGCGGGGGGCGCGATTGGCTACACCTTC.

J is TRBJ2-7 and V is TRBV7-9, with 13 positions matching TRBD2. The ends lost 1 base at V and 6 bases at J; junction bases unmatched: 12. The CDR3 consists of 18 residues. Per germline, CDR1 SEHNR and CDR2 FQNEAQ (reference sequence). The DNA of the CDR3 is TGTGCCAGCAGCTTAGAATATTCGACGACTAGCGGGGGGCCCGAGCAGTACTTC. Translated, it gives CASSLEYSTTSGGPEQYF.

This chain joins TRBV4-3 and TRBJ1-4; 7 bases map to TRBD1. Germline assignment: CDR1 LGHNA and CDR2 YSLEER. The CDR3 consists of 18 residues. The trim removed 0 bases at V and 8 bases at J, leaving 15 bases unmatched. The chain's CDR3 is CASSQERGPQAEGEKLFF. CDR3 nucleotide sequence: TGCGCCAGCAGCCAAGAGAGGGGGCCGCAGGCGGAAGGCGAAAAACTGTTTTTT.

V gene TRBV5-4 combines with J gene TRBJ2-5, with 11 bases fitting TRBD2. V was clipped by 6 bases and J by 5 bases; unmatched bases: 9. The germline V gene has CDR1 SGHNT and CDR2 YYREEE (reference sequence). The CDR3 length is 15 residues. The CDR3 DNA sequence: TGTGCCAGCACTTTAGCGGGGGGGCTTTCGGAGACCCAGTACTTC. This gives the protein CASTLAGGLSETQYF.

The J gene is TRBJ2-7, the V gene TRBV7-9; 11 nucleotides agree with TRBD2. The CDR3 runs to 15 residues. Germline V CDR1 and CDR2: SEHNR, FQNEAQ (reference sequence). Trimming took 5 bases from V and 1 from J; bases not matched to a gene: 4. As DNA, the CDR3 is TGTGCCAGCAGCCGCGGGACTAGCGGTTCCTACGAGCAGTACTTC. The encoded protein is CASSRGTSGSYEQYF. Combining the CDR3 with reference TRBV7-9 and TRBJ2-7 gives the whole variable domain DTGVSQNPRHKITKRGQNVTFRCDPISEHNRLYWYRQTLGQGPEFLTYFQNEAQLEKSRLLSDRFSAERPKGSFSTLEIQRTEQGDSAMYLCASSRGTSGSYEQYFGPGTRLTVT.

The rearrangement uses TRBV5-4 and TRBJ2-7; TRBD1 might be the D (5 bases). The V end lost 0 bases, the J end lost 6 bases, and 7 bases lay between the germline ends. CDR3 size: 12 residues. Looked up from germline, CDR1 is SGHNT and CDR2 is YYREEE (reference sequence). In DNA, the CDR3 is TGTGCCAGCAGCTTGGAAGGGGTCGAGCAGTACTTC. This codes for CASSLEGVEQYF.

This clone occurred once. The CDR3 here is CASSPGQYNSPLHF. Here the CDR3 DNA reads TGTGCCAGCAGCCCGGGACAATATAATTCACCCCTCCACTTT. V gene TRBV13 combines with J gene TRBJ1-6, with D possibly being TRBD1 (6 bases). CDR1 PRHDT and CDR2 FYEKMQ come from the germline V gene (reference sequence). V was clipped by 5 bases and J by 4 bases, with 9 bases between them. There are 14 residues in the CDR3.

The chain joins TRBV29-1 to TRBJ2-1, with 8 bases that match TRBD1. This CDR3 is built from 13 residues. The germline CDR1 and CDR2 sequences are SQVTM and ANQGSEA. Here the CDR3 reads CSLVRTGYNEQFF. For the CDR3, the DNA is TGCAGTCTCGTTCGGACAGGGTACAATGAGCAGTTCTTC.

This clone was seen a handful of times. V and J are TRBV7-8 and TRBJ1-2, with TRBD1 as a possible D gene (5 bases). The CDR3 is 11 residues long. Per the germline V gene, CDR1 is SGHVS and CDR2 is FQNEAQ. Trimming removed 4 bases at V and 8 bases at J, with 8 bases between. The CDR3 is CASSSGGGYTF. The DNA for the CDR3 is TGTGCCAGCAGCTCCGGGGGAGGCTACACCTTC.

The V call is TRBV7-2, the J call TRBJ2-4; D might be TRBD1 (5 bases). Germline V lookup: CDR1 SGHTA, CDR2 FQGNSA. The CDR3 spans 14 residues. The ends were cut back, 5 bases at V and 6 bases at J, with 14 bases in the middle. The CDR3 reads CASSPQGGRNIQYF. In nucleotides, the CDR3 is TGTGCCAGCAGCCCCCAGGGTGGAAGAAACATTCAGTACTTC.